The 25 T cell receptor beta chains in this list originate from one sample, sequenced in a study of T cell changes during pregnancy in multiple sclerosis. Assay: immunoSEQ multiplex PCR; the TCRdb copy retains only in-frame clones and omits some. Counted here are about 86,000 clones, approximately 90% occurring once; the ten biggest clones make up around 1.8%. The starting material was peripheral blood, obtained in the first trimester of pregnancy. Receptor source: a female donor in good health, enrolled as a control in a pregnancy study.

This chain joins TRBV7-2 and TRBJ2-7, with 8 bases lining up with TRBD1. The CDR3 runs 17 residues. Germline trimming cut 4 bases from V and 3 bases from J; bases unmatched to any gene: 14. Germline assignment: CDR1 SGHTA and CDR2 FQGNSA. The CDR3 nucleotides read TGTGCCAGCAGCTCCTCGGGGCAGGGGGCCGAGAGCTACGAGCAGTACTTC. Translated, it gives CASSSSGQGAESYEQYF. The full variable domain, with the rest looked up from reference TRBV7-2 and TRBJ2-7, is GAGVSQSPSNKVTEKGKDVELRCDPISGHTALYWYRQSLGQGLEFLIYFQGNSAPDKSGLPSDRFSAERTGGSVSTLTIQRTQQEDSAVYLCASSSSGQGAESYEQYFGPGTRLTVT.

This clone was observed a single time. The genes are TRBV7-6 and TRBJ2-2; 8 nucleotides match TRBD2. Per germline, CDR1 SGHVS and CDR2 FNYEAQ. The CDR3 is 16 amino acids. V lost 5 bases, J lost 1 base, and 6 bases stayed unmatched. The CDR3 spells CASSDQAGGNTGELFF. The CDR3 nucleotides are TGTGCCAGCAGCGACCAGGCGGGGGGGAACACCGGGGAGCTGTTTTTT.

The V call is TRBV9, the J call TRBJ1-3; 10 positions match TRBD1. The germline CDR1 and CDR2 sequences are SGDLS and YYNGEE. V dropped 3 bases and J dropped 4; count of bases not matched to a gene: 4. CDR3 length: 15 residues. The CDR3 sequence: CASSARTGGGNTIYF. CDR3 bases: TGTGCCAGCAGCGCACGGACAGGGGGAGGAAACACCATATATTTT.

This chain joins TRBV4-3 and TRBJ2-5; TRBD1 might be the D (5 bases). The CDR3 has 15 amino acids. CDR1 is LGHNA and CDR2 is YSLEER in the germline V gene. The germline V and J ends were trimmed by 4 bases and 6 bases, with 18 bases remaining between them. The CDR3 region is CASSLALGQGQTQYF. For the CDR3, the DNA is TGCGCCAGCAGCCTAGCCCTTGGGCAGGGTCAGACCCAGTACTTC.

The V gene is TRBV5-6, the J gene TRBJ2-7; the match to TRBD1 covers 8 bases. This CDR3 has 14 residues. Trimming removed 4 bases from V and 4 bases from J; junction bases left unmatched: 7. Per germline, CDR1 SGHDT and CDR2 YYEEEE. The CDR3 bases are TGTGCCAGCAGCGCTGGGACAGGCAATTACGAGCAGTACTTC. Amino acids: CASSAGTGNYEQYF.

This clone occurred a few times. The CDR3 loop is CATTGTGSPNYGYTF. The CDR3 coding sequence is TGCGCCACAACCGGGACAGGGTCCCCTAACTATGGCTACACCTTC. This chain joins TRBV4-1 and TRBJ1-2; 9 bases match TRBD1. The CDR3 length is 15 residues. J lost 0 bases, V lost 10 bases, and 9 bases had no gene match. Germline-derived CDR1 and CDR2 are MGHRA and YSYEKL.

V is TRBV7-9 and J is TRBJ1-2; D is unclear. V dropped 1 base and J dropped 10 bases, with 13 bases sitting between them. The CDR3 has 13 residues. Germline loops: CDR1 SEHNR, CDR2 FQNEAQ (reference sequence). The CDR3 region has the DNA TGTGCCAGCAGCTTAGTGTGGCGGGGAGTCTACACCTTC. Its translation: CASSLVWRGVYTF.

In regard to this clone: This may be a read error, as it is one base from a much larger clone. The chain uses TRBV7-3 and TRBJ1-1, with D unclear. V gave up 4 bases and J gave up 4 bases, with 10 bases separating them. CDR1 SGHTA and CDR2 FQGTGA come from the germline V gene. This CDR3 spans 13 amino acids. In DNA, the CDR3 is TGTGCCAGCAGCTCAGGAGGGATCACTGAAGCTTTCTTT. This gives the protein CASSSGGITEAFF.

The rearrangement links TRBV5-6 to TRBJ2-5, with 7 bases matching TRBD1. CDR3 length equals 18 residues. The germline V gene encodes CDR1 SGHDT and CDR2 YYEEEE. Germline trimming cut 3 bases from V and 2 bases from J; bases unmatched to any gene: 16. The CDR3 loop reads CASSWTGGGGMGQETQYF. The CDR3 DNA reads as TGTGCCAGCAGCTGGACAGGCGGAGGAGGAATGGGGCAAGAGACCCAGTACTTC.

This clone was observed a single time. The rearrangement links TRBV7-2 to TRBJ1-6; 9 positions match TRBD1. The V segment lost 6 bases and the J segment 9 bases; nucleotides outside the gene matches: 6. Germline V CDR1 and CDR2: SGHTA, FQGNSA. The CDR3 covers 14 residues. In DNA form, the CDR3 reads TGTGCCAGCAGGTTACAGGGGGCGCGTTCACCCCTCCACTTT. As protein: CASRLQGARSPLHF. Full variable domain (rest looked up from reference TRBV7-2 and TRBJ1-6): GAGVSQSPSNKVTEKGKDVELRCDPISGHTALYWYRQSLGQGLEFLIYFQGNSAPDKSGLPSDRFSAERTGGSVSTLTIQRTQQEDSAVYLCASRLQGARSPLHFGNGTRLTVT.

The V gene is TRBV9, the J gene TRBJ2-5; the match to TRBD2 covers 8 bases. The length of the CDR3 is 16 residues. CDR1 and CDR2 from the germline V gene are SGDLS and YYNGEE. Losses at the gene ends were 3 bases for V and 4 bases for J; bases not matched to a gene: 11. CDR3 DNA: TGTGCCAGCAGCGCACCGGGGACTAGGGGACGAGAGACCCAGTACTTC. It specifies CASSAPGTRGRETQYF. Drawing the rest from reference TRBV9 and TRBJ2-5, the complete variable domain is DSGVTQTPKHLITATGQRVTLRCSPRSGDLSVYWYQQSLDQGLQFLIQYYNGEERAKGNILERFSAQQFPDLHSELNLSSLELGDSALYFCASSAPGTRGRETQYFGPGTRLLVL.

V is TRBV2 and J is TRBJ1-2, with D unclear. The CDR3 loop spans 12 amino acids. Germline V gives CDR1 SNHLY, CDR2 FYNNEI. Trimming took off 7 bases at V and 2 bases at J, with 8 bases between the two ends. The CDR3 protein is CASNFQNYGYTF. The CDR3 bases are TGTGCCAGCAATTTCCAGAACTATGGCTACACCTTC.

The rearrangement uses TRBV29-1 and TRBJ2-7, with 7 bases that match TRBD1. J was trimmed by 2 bases and V by 4 bases; bases with no gene match: 2. The V gene's germline CDR1 is SQVTM and CDR2 ANQGSEA. CDR3 size: 12 residues. CDR3 sequence reads: CSVGTGAYEQYF. CDR3 bases: TGCAGCGTTGGGACAGGAGCCTACGAGCAGTACTTC.

This chain links TRBV6-1 with TRBJ2-7, with D possibly matching TRBD1 (5 bases). Germline-derived CDR1 and CDR2 are MNHNS and SASEGT. The CDR3 spans 13 residues. Trimming cost V 8 bases and J 8 bases, with 19 bases left between them. The CDR3 sequence is CASGEGQGNKQYF. The CDR3 region has the DNA TGTGCCAGCGGGGAAGGGCAGGGAAATAAGCAGTACTTC.

The chain combines TRBV30 with TRBJ1-1; TRBD1 might be the D (5 bases). This CDR3 comprises 15 residues. Trimming removed 7 bases at V and 5 bases at J, with 23 bases between. Germline V CDR1 and CDR2: GTSNPN, SVGIG (reference sequence). The CDR3: CAYSLIQAGRTEAFF. The CDR3 DNA follows: TGTGCCTACTCCCTTATCCAGGCAGGGCGGACTGAAGCTTTCTTT.

The chain has TRBV28 and TRBJ1-2; 10 positions match TRBD1. The CDR3 covers 14 residues. V shed 1 base and J 8 bases; nucleotides not matched to a gene: 4. CDR1 and CDR2 from the germline V gene are MDHEN and SYDVKM. Here the CDR3 DNA reads TGTGCCAGCAGTTTATTGACAGGGGGCGACGGCTACACCTTC. Amino acids: CASSLLTGGDGYTF.

The genes are TRBV4-2 and TRBJ2-3; weak D call: TRBD2 (5 bases). V lost 3 bases, J lost 0 bases, and 13 bases lay in between. CDR3 length equals 16 residues. Germline values: CDR1 LGHNA, CDR2 YNFKEQ. CDR3 in DNA: TGTGCCAGCAGCCATCTCGACCGGGGAAGCACAGATACGCAGTATTTT. It translates to CASSHLDRGSTDTQYF.

Concerning this clone itself: Likely a read error: the CDR3 ends without its conserved phenylalanine or tryptophan. The DNA is left out, because the CDR3 cannot be placed on it with certainty; the CDR3 is given as TCRdb lists it. This chain links TRBV7-3 with TRBJ1-1. CDR1 SGHTA and CDR2 FQGTGA come from the germline V gene. The CDR3 length is 9 residues, termini included. The CDR3 sequence is CASNKRASR.

This chain joins TRBV4-3 and TRBJ1-1, with a possible D match to TRBD1 (6 bases). Trimming removed 4 bases from V and 12 bases from J, with 18 bases in between. The CDR3 contains 13 residues. Germline V CDR1 and CDR2: LGHNA, YSLEER. The DNA of the CDR3 is TGCGCCAGCAGCCGCTTGACGCACAGGGCCACTTTCTTT. Its translation: CASSRLTHRATFF.

This clone showed up just once. This chain uses TRBV30 with TRBJ2-3; maybe TRBD2 (5 bases). Trimming pared 0 bases from V and 9 bases from J, leaving 10 bases between. Germline assignment: CDR1 GTSNPN and CDR2 SVGIG (reference sequence). This CDR3 contains 12 residues. The CDR3 DNA reads as TGTGCCTGGAGTGTACGGGATTGGACGCAGTATTTT. Amino acids: CAWSVRDWTQYF.

This clone was seen only once. The chain has TRBV15 and TRBJ2-7; 8 nucleotides agree with TRBD1. V trimming: 5 bases; J trimming: 6 bases; junction bases outside the gene matches: 9. The CDR3 is 14 amino acids. Germline CDR1 and CDR2: LNHNV and YYDKDF (reference sequence). The CDR3 loop is CATSPGQGVSEQYF. CDR3 DNA sequence: TGTGCCACCAGCCCAGGACAGGGTGTCAGCGAGCAGTACTTC.

The chain combines TRBV9 with TRBJ1-2; TRBD1 aligns across 9 bases. The CDR3 sequence is 13 residues long. Germline values: CDR1 SGDLS, CDR2 YYNGEE. V lost 6 bases, J lost 8 bases, and 8 bases stayed unmatched. The DNA of the CDR3 is TGTGCCAGCACCGGGGACAGGGTCGGGGGCTACACCTTC. Protein sequence: CASTGDRVGGYTF. Using reference TRBV9 and TRBJ1-2 for the parts outside the CDR3, the full variable domain is DSGVTQTPKHLITATGQRVTLRCSPRSGDLSVYWYQQSLDQGLQFLIQYYNGEERAKGNILERFSAQQFPDLHSELNLSSLELGDSALYFCASTGDRVGGYTFGSGTRLTVV.

The rearrangement uses TRBV10-3 and TRBJ2-7; 8 nucleotides line up with TRBD2. Trimming took 9 bases from V and 0 from J; bases not matched to a gene: 4. This CDR3 region has 13 residues. Germline lookup yields CDR1 ENHRY and CDR2 SYGVKD. CDR3 protein: CAIGSGASYEQYF. CDR3 nucleotide sequence: TGTGCCATTGGTAGCGGGGCCTCCTACGAGCAGTACTTC.

CDR3 protein: CASTDMLAKNIQYF. For the CDR3, the DNA is TGTGCCAGCACGGACATGCTAGCCAAAAACATTCAGTACTTC. V usage is TRBV28 and J usage is TRBJ2-4, with a weak D call TRBD1 (5 bases). With 7 bases removed from V and 0 bases from J, the gap between germline ends came to 10 bases. This CDR3 has 14 amino acids. Germline loops: CDR1 MDHEN, CDR2 SYDVKM.

The rearrangement uses TRBV7-9 and TRBJ2-7, with a possible D match to TRBD2 (5 bases). CDR3 length: 12 residues. V dropped 5 bases and J dropped 5 bases, with 10 bases sitting between them. Germline CDR1 is SEHNR and CDR2 is FQNEAQ (reference sequence). This CDR3 is CASSPLRDEQYF. CDR3 coding DNA: TGTGCCAGCAGCCCCTTGCGGGACGAGCAGTACTTC.